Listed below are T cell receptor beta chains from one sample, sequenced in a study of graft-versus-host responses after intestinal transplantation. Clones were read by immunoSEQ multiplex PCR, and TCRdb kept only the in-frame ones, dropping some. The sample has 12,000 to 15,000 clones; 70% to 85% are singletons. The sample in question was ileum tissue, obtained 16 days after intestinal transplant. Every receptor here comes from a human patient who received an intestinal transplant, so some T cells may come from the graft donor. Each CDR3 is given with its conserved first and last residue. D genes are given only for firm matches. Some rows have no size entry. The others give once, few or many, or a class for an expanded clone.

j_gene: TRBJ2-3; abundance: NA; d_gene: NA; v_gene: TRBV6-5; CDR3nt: TGTGCCAGCAGTCGAGGGGATACGCAGTATTTT; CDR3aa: CASSRGDTQYF
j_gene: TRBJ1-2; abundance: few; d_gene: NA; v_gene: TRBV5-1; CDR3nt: TGCGCCAGCAGCTTGGCCCTAGGGGATGGCTACACCTTC; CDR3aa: CASSLALGDGYTF
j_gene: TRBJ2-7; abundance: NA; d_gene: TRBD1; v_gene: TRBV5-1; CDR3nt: TGCGCCAGCAGCTTGGTCCCAAGGACAGGATACCTGGAAAAGTACTTC; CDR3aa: CASSLVPRTGYLEKYF
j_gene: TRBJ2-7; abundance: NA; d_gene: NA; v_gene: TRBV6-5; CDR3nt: TGTGCCAGCAGTCCACTTAGCTCCTACGAGCAGTACTTC; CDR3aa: CASSPLSSYEQYF
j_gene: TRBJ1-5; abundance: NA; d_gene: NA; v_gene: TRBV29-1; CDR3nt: TGCAGCGTTGAAGACGGTAGCAATCAGCCCCAGCATTTT; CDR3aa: CSVEDGSNQPQHF
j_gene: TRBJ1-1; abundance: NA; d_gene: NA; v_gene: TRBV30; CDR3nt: TGTGCCTGGAGCGCGGTTTCCATGAACACTGAAGCTTTCTTT; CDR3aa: CAWSAVSMNTEAFF
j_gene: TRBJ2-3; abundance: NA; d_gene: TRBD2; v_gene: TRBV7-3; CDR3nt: TGTGCCAGCAGCTCAGGACTAGCGGGGGCTTCTAGCACAGATACGCAGTATTTT; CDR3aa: CASSSGLAGASSTDTQYF
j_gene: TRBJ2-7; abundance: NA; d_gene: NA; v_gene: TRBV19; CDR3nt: TGTGCCAGTAGTATTAATGAGTTTTCTCAGGACGAGCAGTACTTC; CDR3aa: CASSINEFSQDEQYF
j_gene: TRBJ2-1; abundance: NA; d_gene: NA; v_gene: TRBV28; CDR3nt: TGTGCCAGCAGTACGGGAGTAAACCCAAAAATTCGTCGCTACAATGAGCAGTTCTTC; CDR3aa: CASSTGVNPKIRRYNEQFF
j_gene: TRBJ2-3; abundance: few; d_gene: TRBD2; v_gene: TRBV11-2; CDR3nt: TGTGCCAGCAGCTTAGCCCGCGGGAGGAGGGGAGATACGCAGTATTTT; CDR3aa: CASSLARGRRGDTQYF
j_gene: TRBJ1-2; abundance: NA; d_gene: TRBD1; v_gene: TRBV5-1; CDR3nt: TGCGCCAGCAGCTCAAACAGGGGGCTTTCGGGCTACACCTTC; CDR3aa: CASSSNRGLSGYTF
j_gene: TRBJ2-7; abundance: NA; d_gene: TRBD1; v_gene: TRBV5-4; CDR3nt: TGTGCCAGCAGGCCCGGGACAGGGGCCTACGAGCAGTACTTC; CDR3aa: CASRPGTGAYEQYF
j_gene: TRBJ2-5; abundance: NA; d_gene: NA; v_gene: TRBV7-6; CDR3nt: TGTGCCAGCAGCCCAGTCGGGGGAGAGACCCAGTACTTC; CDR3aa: CASSPVGGETQYF
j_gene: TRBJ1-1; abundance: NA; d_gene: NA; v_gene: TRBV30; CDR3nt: TGTGCCTGGAGTGCCTATACAGGAGCCGGAGAAGCTTTCTTT; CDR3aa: CAWSAYTGAGEAFF
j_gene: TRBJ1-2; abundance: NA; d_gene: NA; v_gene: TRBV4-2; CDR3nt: TGTGCCAGCAGCCAAGGTTACGCGGCTAACTATGGCTACACCTTC; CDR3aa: CASSQGYAANYGYTF
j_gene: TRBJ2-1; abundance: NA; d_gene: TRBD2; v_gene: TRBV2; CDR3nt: TGTGCCAGCAGTGAAGTTAGCGGGAGGGATAATGAGCAGTTCTTC; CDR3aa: CASSEVSGRDNEQFF
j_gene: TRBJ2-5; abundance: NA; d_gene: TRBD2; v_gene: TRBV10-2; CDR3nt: TGCGCCAGCAGTACTAGCGCCATCATAGGGGAGACCCAGTACTTC; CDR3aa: CASSTSAIIGETQYF
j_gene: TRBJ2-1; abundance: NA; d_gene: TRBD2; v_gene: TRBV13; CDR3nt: TGTGCCAGCAGCCAAGGGGAGGGATTGAGGAATGAGCAGTTCTTC; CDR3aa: CASSQGEGLRNEQFF
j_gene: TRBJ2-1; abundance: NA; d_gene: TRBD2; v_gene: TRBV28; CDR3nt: TGTGCCAGCAGTCCCCTGGCGGGAGACAATGAGCAGTTCTTC; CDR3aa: CASSPLAGDNEQFF
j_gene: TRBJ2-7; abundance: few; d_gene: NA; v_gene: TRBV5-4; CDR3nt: TGTGCCAGCAGCCTTACCCAGGGCTCCTACGAGCAGTACTTC; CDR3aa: CASSLTQGSYEQYF
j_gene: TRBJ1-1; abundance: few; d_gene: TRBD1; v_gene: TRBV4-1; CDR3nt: TGCGCCAGCAGCCAACCCGGGACAGCTGAAGCTTTCTTT; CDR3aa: CASSQPGTAEAFF
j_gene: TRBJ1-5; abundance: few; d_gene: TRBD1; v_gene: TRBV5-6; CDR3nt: TGTGCCAGCAGCTCGGACAGGGAGGGTAGGCCCCAGCATTTT; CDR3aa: CASSSDREGRPQHF
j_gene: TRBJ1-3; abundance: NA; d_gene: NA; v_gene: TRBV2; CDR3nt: TGTGCCAGCAAGGCGCCTGGGAGCTCTGGAAACACCATATATTTT; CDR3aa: CASKAPGSSGNTIYF
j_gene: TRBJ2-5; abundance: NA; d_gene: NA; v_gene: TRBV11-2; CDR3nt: TGTGCCAGCAGCTTAGTATTAGCTCATGTTATAGAGACCCAGTACTTC; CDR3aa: CASSLVLAHVIETQYF
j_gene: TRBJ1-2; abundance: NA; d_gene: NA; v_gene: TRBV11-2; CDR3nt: TGTGCCAGCAGCGTCAATATAGCAAGCAGAAAGACCTATGGCTACACCTTC; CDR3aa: CASSVNIASRKTYGYTF
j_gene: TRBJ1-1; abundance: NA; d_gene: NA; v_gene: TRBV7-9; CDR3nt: TGTGCCAGCAGCTCGTTATTACTAGCTTTCTTT; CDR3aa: CASSSLLLAFF
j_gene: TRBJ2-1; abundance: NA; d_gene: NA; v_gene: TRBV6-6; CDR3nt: TGTGCCAGCAGTTACGCGGAGCAAAGCTCCTACAATGAGCAGTTCTTC; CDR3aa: CASSYAEQSSYNEQFF
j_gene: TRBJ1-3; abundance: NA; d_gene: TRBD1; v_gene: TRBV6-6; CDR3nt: TGTGCCAGCAGCCCCCTGGACAGGGGAGCCGGAAACACCATATATTTT; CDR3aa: CASSPLDRGAGNTIYF
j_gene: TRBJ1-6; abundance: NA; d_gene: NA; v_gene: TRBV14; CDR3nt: TGTGCCAGCAGCCAAGATTGGTATCGCCCTTCTACCCTCCACTTT; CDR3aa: CASSQDWYRPSTLHF
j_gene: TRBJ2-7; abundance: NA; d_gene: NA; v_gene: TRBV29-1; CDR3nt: TGCAGCGTTGAAGACCCTCCCTACGAGCAGTACTTC; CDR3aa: CSVEDPPYEQYF
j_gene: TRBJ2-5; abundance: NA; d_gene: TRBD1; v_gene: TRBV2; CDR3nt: TGTGCCAGCAGTGCAAGGGGGCAGACCTCAGAAGAGACCCAGTACTTC; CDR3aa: CASSARGQTSEETQYF
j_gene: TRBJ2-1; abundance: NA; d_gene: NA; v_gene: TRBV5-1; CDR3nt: TGCGCCAGCAGCTTGGCCCCGGGGATCCTCGGCGGGGAGCAGTTCTTC; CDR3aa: CASSLAPGILGGEQFF
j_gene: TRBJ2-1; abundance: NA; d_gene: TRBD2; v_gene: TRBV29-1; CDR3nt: TGCAGCGTCTACGGGACCGCGGGGGGTTTCTCCTACAATGAGCAGTTCTTC; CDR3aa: CSVYGTAGGFSYNEQFF
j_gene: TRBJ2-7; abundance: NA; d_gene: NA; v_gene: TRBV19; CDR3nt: TGTGCCAGTAGCCCAGGTATTTCCTACGAGCAGTACTTC; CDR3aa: CASSPGISYEQYF
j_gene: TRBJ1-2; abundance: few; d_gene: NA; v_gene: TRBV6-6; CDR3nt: TGTGCCAGCAGTTCCCGAAAGCGGGTTGGCCACGGCTACACCTTC; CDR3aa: CASSSRKRVGHGYTF
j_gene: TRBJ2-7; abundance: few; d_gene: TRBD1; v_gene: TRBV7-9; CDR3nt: TGTGCCAGCAGCTGGACAGGGGACGAGCAGTACTTC; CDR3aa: CASSWTGDEQYF
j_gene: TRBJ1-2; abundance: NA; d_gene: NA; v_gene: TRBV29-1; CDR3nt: TGCAGCGTTTGCAATTGCGGATCAAACTATGGCTACACCTTC; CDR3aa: CSVCNCGSNYGYTF
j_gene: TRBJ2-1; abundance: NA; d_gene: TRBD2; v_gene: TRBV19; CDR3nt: TGTGCCAGTAGCCCGACCGGGGGTAGCGGGGGGAAAGAGCAGTTCTTC; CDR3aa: CASSPTGGSGGKEQFF
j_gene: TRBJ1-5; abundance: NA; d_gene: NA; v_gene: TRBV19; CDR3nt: TGTGCCAGTAGTTTCAACCTTGGACAGCTGAATCAGCCCCAGCATTTT; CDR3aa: CASSFNLGQLNQPQHF
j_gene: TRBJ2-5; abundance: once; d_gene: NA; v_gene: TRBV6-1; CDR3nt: TGTGCCAGCAGTTACGGGGAGACCCAGTACTTC; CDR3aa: CASSYGETQYF
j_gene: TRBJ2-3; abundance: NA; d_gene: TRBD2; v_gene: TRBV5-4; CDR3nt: TGTGCCAGCAGAGAACTAGCGGGGGGAACGTATACGCAGTATTTT; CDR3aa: CASRELAGGTYTQYF
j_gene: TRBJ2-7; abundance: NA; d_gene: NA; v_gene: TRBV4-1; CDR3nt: TGCGCCAGCAGCCAAGATGGCAGGGCCTACGAGCAGTACTTC; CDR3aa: CASSQDGRAYEQYF
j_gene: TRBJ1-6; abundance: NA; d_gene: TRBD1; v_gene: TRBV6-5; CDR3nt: TGTGCCAGCAGTTACCTCGGGACAGACAATTCACCCCTCCACTTT; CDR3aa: CASSYLGTDNSPLHF
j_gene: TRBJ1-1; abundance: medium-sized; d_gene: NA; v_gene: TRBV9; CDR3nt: TGTGCCAGCAGCCAAGGGGGGGATAGCACTGAAGCTTTCTTT; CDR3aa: CASSQGGDSTEAFF
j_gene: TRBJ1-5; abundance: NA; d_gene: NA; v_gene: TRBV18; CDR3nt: TGTGCCAGCTCACCACCTCCGGGCAATCAGCCCCAGCATTTT; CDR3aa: CASSPPPGNQPQHF
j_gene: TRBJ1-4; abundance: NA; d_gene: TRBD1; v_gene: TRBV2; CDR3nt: TGTGCCAGCAGTGAAATCGAAGACAGGGAGGATGAAAAACTGTTTTTT; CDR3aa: CASSEIEDREDEKLFF
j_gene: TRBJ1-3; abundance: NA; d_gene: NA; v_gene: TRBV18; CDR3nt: TGTGCCAGCTCACCTTACCAGTCCTTCTCTGGAAACACCATATATTTT; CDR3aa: CASSPYQSFSGNTIYF
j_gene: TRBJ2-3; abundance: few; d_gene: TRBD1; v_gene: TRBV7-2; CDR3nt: TGTGCCAGCAGCTCAGGGGGCGCGGTAGCGGCCACTAGCACAGATACGCAGTATTTT; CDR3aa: CASSSGGAVAATSTDTQYF
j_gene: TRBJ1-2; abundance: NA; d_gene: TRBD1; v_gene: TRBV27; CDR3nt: TGTGCCAGCAGTTACTCCGGGACAGGGGGGTATGGCTACACCTTC; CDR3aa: CASSYSGTGGYGYTF
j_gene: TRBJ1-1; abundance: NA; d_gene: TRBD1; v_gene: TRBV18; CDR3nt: TGTGCCAGCTCACCCGGGACAGGGGGCGCGAACACTGAAGCTTTCTTT; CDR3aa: CASSPGTGGANTEAFF
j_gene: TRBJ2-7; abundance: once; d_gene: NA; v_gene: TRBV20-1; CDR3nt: TGCAGTGCTGTTTACATCGAGCAGTACTTC; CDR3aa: CSAVYIEQYF